A selection of T cell receptor beta chains follows, all from one sample in a study of long-term antiretroviral therapy in people with HIV. Profiled with immunoSEQ multiplex PCR; TCRdb holds only in-frame clones, not every one. Of over 15,000 clones listed, roughly 79% are singletons. The source was unsorted PBMCs, collected 2.2 years after starting antiretroviral therapy. These receptors all come from a man aged 50 to 60 with HIV. Each CDR3 is given with its conserved first and last residue. The order of the fields is V gene, J gene, D gene, CDR3 protein. A D gene is named only where the DNA matches it firmly.

V gene: TRBV5-4
J gene: TRBJ1-6
D gene: -
CDR3 protein: CASSQAGRGVSSPLHF

V gene: TRBV29-1
J gene: TRBJ2-5
D gene: TRBD1
CDR3 protein: CSAGQGDETQYF

V gene: TRBV18
J gene: TRBJ2-7
D gene: TRBD2
CDR3 protein: CASSSTSGGASYEQYF

V gene: TRBV19
J gene: TRBJ2-6
D gene: -
CDR3 protein: CASSRLHGTSGANVLTF

V gene: TRBV6-1
J gene: TRBJ1-3
D gene: -
CDR3 protein: CASTELLTWNTIYF

V gene: TRBV18
J gene: TRBJ2-3
D gene: TRBD1
CDR3 protein: CASSLLAGQETSDTQYF

V gene: TRBV6-6
J gene: TRBJ2-7
D gene: -
CDR3 protein: CASSYSKGSDEQYF

V gene: TRBV28
J gene: TRBJ2-2
D gene: TRBD1
CDR3 protein: CASSSEVQGAAGELFF

V gene: TRBV21-1
J gene: TRBJ2-3
D gene: -
CDR3 protein: CASSKEIHPTADTQYF

V gene: TRBV27
J gene: TRBJ2-1
D gene: -
CDR3 protein: CASTLRPPLYNEQFF

V gene: TRBV14
J gene: TRBJ2-3
D gene: -
CDR3 protein: CASSHRGRNTQYF

V gene: TRBV5-1
J gene: TRBJ2-7
D gene: TRBD2
CDR3 protein: CASSLLSGAGGRHYEQYF

V gene: TRBV9
J gene: TRBJ2-2
D gene: -
CDR3 protein: CASSVGTGELFF

V gene: TRBV5-1
J gene: TRBJ2-1
D gene: -
CDR3 protein: CASSKQGEDNEQFF

V gene: TRBV7-6
J gene: TRBJ1-3
D gene: -
CDR3 protein: CASSLGPGTSSGNTIYF

V gene: TRBV18
J gene: TRBJ2-5
D gene: TRBD1
CDR3 protein: CASSPDRGLGTQYF

V gene: TRBV7-2
J gene: TRBJ2-3
D gene: -
CDR3 protein: CASSLGATDTQYF

V gene: TRBV9
J gene: TRBJ2-3
D gene: TRBD2
CDR3 protein: CASSSTSGRTDTQYF

V gene: TRBV4-3
J gene: TRBJ1-2
D gene: -
CDR3 protein: CASSQGHRVSFFYGYTF

V gene: TRBV28
J gene: TRBJ1-1
D gene: -
CDR3 protein: CASSSPHPPGEAFF

V gene: TRBV2
J gene: TRBJ2-4
D gene: -
CDR3 protein: CASRGWRKNIQYF

V gene: TRBV4-3
J gene: TRBJ2-7
D gene: TRBD2
CDR3 protein: CASSQGLAGGSYEQYF